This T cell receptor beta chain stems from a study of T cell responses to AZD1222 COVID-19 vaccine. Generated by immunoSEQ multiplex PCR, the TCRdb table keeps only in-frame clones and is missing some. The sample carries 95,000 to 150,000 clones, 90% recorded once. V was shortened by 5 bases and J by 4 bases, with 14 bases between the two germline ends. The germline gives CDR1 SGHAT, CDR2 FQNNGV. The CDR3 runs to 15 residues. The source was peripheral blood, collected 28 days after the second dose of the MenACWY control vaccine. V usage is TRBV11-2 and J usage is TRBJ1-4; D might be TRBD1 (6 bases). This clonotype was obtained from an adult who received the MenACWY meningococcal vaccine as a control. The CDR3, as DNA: TGTGCCAGCAGCCGAGGGAGGGGGAATAATGAAAAACTGTTTTTT. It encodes CASSRGRGNNEKLFF.